The rows below give T cell receptor beta chains drawn from one sample of a study of beta chain features in type 1 diabetes. Clones were sequenced by immunoSEQ multiplex PCR, and TCRdb holds only the in-frame ones, with some missing. The sample includes 640,000 or so clones, around 15% of them seen just once. Sequenced material: naive CD4+ T cells from blood. These receptors were taken from a young man with type 1 diabetes. The CDR3 runs from the conserved cysteine through the conserved F or W. A D gene is named only where the DNA matches it firmly. Clone sizes are given selectively: once, few, many, or a class where the clone is expanded.

NA,NA,TRBJ2-2,15,TRBV5-5,TGTGCCAGCGCCTGGCAGGGAATGAACACCGGGGAGCTGTTTTTT,CASAWQGMNTGELFF
NA,NA,TRBJ2-5,14,TRBV25-1,TGTGCCAGCAGTCCCCGGACGGGGCCAGAGACCCAGTACTTC,CASSPRTGPETQYF
TRBD2,NA,TRBJ2-3,15,TRBV7-9,TGTGCCAGCAGCCTAGGGACTAGCGGCACAGATACGCAGTATTTT,CASSLGTSGTDTQYF
NA,few,TRBJ2-7,10,TRBV2,TGTGCCAGCAGGCTGGACGAGCAGTACTTC,CASRLDEQYF
TRBD2,NA,TRBJ2-7,14,TRBV14,TGTGCCAGCAGCCTAACTAGCGGGCCGTACGAGCAGTACTTC,CASSLTSGPYEQYF
TRBD1,NA,TRBJ1-1,14,TRBV18,TGTGCCAGCTCTACTCTTACAGGGGACACTGAAGCTTTCTTT,CASSTLTGDTEAFF
TRBD2,few,TRBJ2-1,15,TRBV9,TGTGCCAGCAGCGAAACTAGCGGGGGGTACAATGAGCAGTTCTTC,CASSETSGGYNEQFF
TRBD2,few,TRBJ2-3,16,TRBV13,TGTGCCAGCAGCTCCAGGACTAGCGGGCCGACAGATACGCAGTATTTT,CASSSRTSGPTDTQYF
NA,few,TRBJ2-3,13,TRBV7-8,TGTGCCAGCAGCTTAGCTAGCACAGATACGCAGTATTTT,CASSLASTDTQYF
NA,NA,TRBJ2-3,13,TRBV7-2,TGTGCCAGCAGCCCGGACTACCTAGATACGCAGTATTTT,CASSPDYLDTQYF
NA,NA,TRBJ1-1,14,TRBV7-2,TGTGCCAGCAGCTACGGGACATACGGAACTGAAGCTTTCTTT,CASSYGTYGTEAFF
NA,NA,TRBJ1-4,16,TRBV6-5,TGTGCCAGCAGTTATAGAGGGGGGGCAACTAATGAAAAACTGTTTTTT,CASSYRGGATNEKLFF
NA,NA,TRBJ2-1,13,TRBV29-1,TGCAGCGTTGAAGATGGGCGTTTCGATGAGCAGTTCTTC,CSVEDGRFDEQFF
NA,few,TRBJ2-7,10,TRBV2,TGTGCCAGCGGGCTCTACGAGCAGTACTTC,CASGLYEQYF
NA,few,TRBJ1-2,13,TRBV4-1,TGCGCCAGCAGCCAGACAGGATTCTATGGCTACACCTTC,CASSQTGFYGYTF
NA,few,TRBJ2-1,18,TRBV18,TGTGCCAGCTCACCATTCTCGGACAGACTATTCTCCTACAATGAGCAGTTCTTC,CASSPFSDRLFSYNEQFF
TRBD2,few,TRBJ2-1,15,TRBV5-1,TGCGCCAGCAGCAGGACTAGTGGGGTGAGCAATGAGCAGTTCTTC,CASSRTSGVSNEQFF
NA,few,TRBJ2-1,13,TRBV10-3,NA,CATLGTSYNEQFF
NA,few,TRBJ2-1,11,TRBV6-5,TGTGCCAGCAGGTCCCGTAATGAGCAGTTCTTC,CASRSRNEQFF